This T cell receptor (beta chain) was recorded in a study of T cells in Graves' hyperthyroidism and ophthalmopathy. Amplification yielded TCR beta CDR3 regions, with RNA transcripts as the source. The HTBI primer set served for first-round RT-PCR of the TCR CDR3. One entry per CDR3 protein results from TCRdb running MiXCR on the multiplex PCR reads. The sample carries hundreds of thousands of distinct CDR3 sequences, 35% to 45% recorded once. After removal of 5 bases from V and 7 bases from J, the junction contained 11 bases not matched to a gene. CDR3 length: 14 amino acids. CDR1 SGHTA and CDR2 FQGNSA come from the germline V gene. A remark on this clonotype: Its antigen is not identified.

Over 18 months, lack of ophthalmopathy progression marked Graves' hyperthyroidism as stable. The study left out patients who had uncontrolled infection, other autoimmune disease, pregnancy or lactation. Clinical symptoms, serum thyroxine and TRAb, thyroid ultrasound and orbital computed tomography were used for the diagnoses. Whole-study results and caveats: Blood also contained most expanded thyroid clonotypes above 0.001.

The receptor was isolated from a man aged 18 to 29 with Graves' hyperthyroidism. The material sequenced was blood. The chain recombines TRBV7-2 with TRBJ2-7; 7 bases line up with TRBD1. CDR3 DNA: TGTGCCAGCAGCCGCCGACAGGGCTCGGGGGAGCAGTACTTC. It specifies CASSRRQGSGEQYF.